This T cell receptor (beta chain) was captured by sequencing in a study of cytomegalovirus exposure and HLA in healthy donors. 60 Vbeta and 13 Jbeta primers were used in PCR. Clones were read by immunoSEQ multiplex PCR, and TCRdb kept only the in-frame ones, dropping some. The data hold 200,000 to 250,000 clones, with about 70% observed a single time. The TCR originated in a woman aged 25 to 39 in good health and CMV-seronegative. The specimen was PBMCs.

CDR3 in amino acids: CASRATGTNTEAFF. The CDR3 DNA reads TGTGCCAGCAGGGCGACAGGCACGAACACTGAAGCTTTCTTT. The genes are TRBV7-9 and TRBJ1-1; D might be TRBD1 (6 bases). The CDR3 spans 14 residues. V was clipped by 6 bases and J by 1 base, with 12 bases between them. Germline CDR1 reads SEHNR; CDR2 reads FQNEAQ (reference sequence).